These 15 T cell receptor beta chains share one sample of origin, sequenced in a study of CD8 T cells in ankylosing spondylitis. Overall study findings and caveats: There was a TCR beta motif, made of several highly homologous variants, that appeared characteristic of ankylosing spondylitis blood.

Antigen specificity for these receptors is unknown. TCRdb re-called the 5' RACE reads through MiXCR, storing one row per CDR3 protein. The table has 670,000 or so distinct CDR3 sequences, 15% to 20% seen once. Sample: blood, either unsorted or a sorted T cell fraction (not recorded which). Receptors were obtained from a male donor with ankylosing spondylitis.

This clonotype was detected only a few times. This chain uses TRBV7-9 with TRBJ1-1; 8 nucleotides align to TRBD1. V was pared by 5 bases and J by 5 bases, with 13 bases of the junction left unmatched. The CDR3 spans 16 residues. CDR1 and CDR2 (germline): SEHNR, FQNEAQ (reference sequence). The CDR3 here is CASSPHDMTGVTEAFF. In DNA, the CDR3 is TGTGCCAGCAGCCCTCACGATATGACAGGGGTTACTGAAGCTTTCTTT. Complete variable domain (other parts from reference TRBV7-9 and TRBJ1-1): DTGVSQNPRHKITKRGQNVTFRCDPISEHNRLYWYRQTLGQGPEFLTYFQNEAQLEKSRLLSDRFSAERPKGSFSTLEIQRTEQGDSAMYLCASSPHDMTGVTEAFFGQGTRLTVV.

The genes are TRBV6-5 and TRBJ2-7; D might be TRBD1 (6 bases). CDR3 length: 14 residues. V lost 6 bases and J lost 2, with 14 bases in between. CDR1 and CDR2 (germline): MNHEY, SVGAGI. CDR3 region: CASRYRDTTYEQYF. In DNA, the CDR3 is TGTGCCAGCAGGTACCGGGACACCACCTACGAGCAGTACTTC.

This clonotype was counted between two and nine times. The chain links TRBV4-1 to TRBJ2-1; D is perhaps TRBD2 (7 bases). The CDR3 sequence is 16 residues long. V was pared by 1 base and J by 7 bases, with 17 bases between. The germline CDR1 and CDR2 sequences are MGHRA and YSYEKL. CDR3 nucleotide sequence: TGCGCCAGCAGCCAAGTCGCCGGGGGGCCAGGGAATGAGCAGTTCTTC. As protein: CASSQVAGGPGNEQFF.

The chain recombines TRBV29-1 with TRBJ2-1, with D perhaps TRBD1 (6 bases). The V end was cut by 4 bases, the J end by 1 base, with 11 bases between. CDR1 and CDR2 from the germline V gene are SQVTM and ANQGSEA. CDR3 size: 14 residues. In nucleotides, the CDR3 is TGCAGCGTTGTCAGGGACAATTCCTACAATGAGCAGTTCTTC. Encoded protein: CSVVRDNSYNEQFF.

The chain employs TRBV20-1 and TRBJ1-6; TRBD1 is a possible D gene (5 bases). The length of the CDR3 is 14 residues. The germline V and J ends were trimmed by 6 bases and 10 bases, with 19 bases remaining between them. In germline, CDR1 is DFQATT, CDR2 SNEGSKA (reference sequence). In DNA form, the CDR3 reads TGCAGTGCGAGTGGAGGGGATCGGGGATCACCCCTCCACTTT. Its translation is CSASGGDRGSPLHF.

This chain's CDR3 is CASSHGQGSTQYF. The CDR3 nucleotides are TGTGCCAGCAGCCATGGACAGGGCTCGACCCAGTACTTC. The chain links TRBV12-3 or TRBV12-4 to TRBJ2-5; the match to TRBD1 covers 8 bases. V lost 6 bases and J lost 7; bases outside the gene matches: 7. This CDR3 spans 13 amino acids.

This clonotype was counted a few times. This chain links TRBV6-1 with TRBJ2-1; 11 bases line up with TRBD1. CDR1 MNHNS and CDR2 SASEGT come from the germline V gene. The J segment lost 8 bases and the V segment lost 6 bases, leaving 9 bases of the junction unmatched. This CDR3 spans 15 amino acids. CDR3 in DNA: TGTGCCAGCAGCCAGGGACAGGGGGGCATCGATGAGCAGTTCTTC. The encoded protein is CASSQGQGGIDEQFF.

This clonotype was seen ten or more times. The CDR3 DNA reads as TGTGCCAGCAGTCAAGGGGGCTGGACTGAAGCTTTCTTT. It codes for CASSQGGWTEAFF. J is TRBJ1-1 and V is TRBV12-3 or TRBV12-4; 7 nucleotides align to TRBD1. The CDR3 extends over 13 amino acids. J was trimmed by 5 bases and V by 5 bases; bases with no gene match: 5.

This chain connects TRBV5-1 to TRBJ2-1, with 7 bases matching TRBD2. This CDR3 contains 15 residues. With 3 bases clipped from V and 8 bases from J, the junction kept 11 bases outside the gene matches. Germline V gene data show CDR1 as SGHRS and CDR2 as YFSETQ. In DNA form, the CDR3 reads TGCGCCAGCAGCTCTATCGGGACTAATATTCATGAGCAGTTCTTC. It is translated as CASSSIGTNIHEQFF. Based on the CDR3 plus reference TRBV5-1 and TRBJ2-1, the full variable domain is KAGVTQTPRYLIKTRGQQVTLSCSPISGHRSVSWYQQTPGQGLQFLFEYFSETQRNKGNFPGRFSGRQFSNSRSEMNVSTLELGDSALYLCASSSIGTNIHEQFFGPGTRLTVL.

This clonotype was seen repeatedly, ten times or more. The rearrangement links TRBV12-3 or TRBV12-4 to TRBJ2-1; D may be TRBD2 (6 bases). V lost 2 bases, J lost 6 bases, and 11 bases lay in between. CDR3 length equals 14 residues. CDR3 region: CASSLKLAGNEQFF. The CDR3, as DNA: TGTGCCAGCAGTTTAAAACTAGCTGGCAATGAGCAGTTCTTC.

Comment on this clonotype: The junction departs from the called germline gene at one end, perhaps through a read error. The rearrangement uses TRBV12-3 or TRBV12-4 and TRBJ2-3; tentatively, D is TRBD1 (6 bases). The CDR3 contains 15 residues. The CDR3 DNA follows: TGTGCCAGCAGTGTAGCTGGGGGCATTGCAGATACGCAGTATTTT. Translation gives CASSVAGGIADTQYF.

Only a few counts were recorded for this clonotype. The chain recombines TRBV5-1 with TRBJ2-2, with 8 bases that match TRBD2. V gave up 5 bases and J gave up 5 bases; unmatched junction bases: 5. In germline, CDR1 is SGHRS, CDR2 YFSETQ. The CDR3 spans 14 residues. Here the CDR3 DNA reads TGCGCCAGCAGAAAGGGACTAGGGACCGGGGAGCTGTTTTTT. Amino acids: CASRKGLGTGELFF.

This clonotype turned up a few times. The chain links TRBV20-1 to TRBJ2-1; D call uncertain. The V and J ends lost 6 bases and 2 bases respectively, with 14 bases between them. CDR1 and CDR2 (germline): DFQATT, SNEGSKA (reference sequence). CDR3 length: 14 amino acids. CDR3 residues: CSAPDRATYNEQFF. In nucleotides, the CDR3 is TGCAGTGCACCGGACCGGGCTACCTACAATGAGCAGTTCTTC.

V and J are TRBV6-6 and TRBJ2-5; D is possibly TRBD2 (6 bases). V gave up 0 bases and J gave up 4 bases, with 6 bases separating them. The CDR3 consists of 13 residues. CDR1 and CDR2 from the germline V gene are MNHNY and SVGAGI (reference sequence). CDR3 in amino acids: CASSYSGGETQYF. CDR3 nucleotides: TGTGCCAGCAGTTACTCGGGGGGAGAGACCCAGTACTTC.

This sequence joins TRBV6-5 and TRBJ1-5; D not certain. The CDR3 is 15 residues long. Germline-derived CDR1 and CDR2 are MNHEY and SVGAGI. The V and J ends lost 7 bases and 0 bases respectively, with 13 bases between them. CDR3 sequence reads: CASIIEFYSNQPQHF. CDR3 DNA sequence: TGTGCCAGCATCATCGAGTTTTATAGCAATCAGCCCCAGCATTTT.